The 20 T cell receptor beta chains below were found in one sample sequenced in a study of blood T cell repertoires in COVID-19. Method: immunoSEQ multiplex PCR; TCRdb's copy keeps in-frame clones and lacks some. Of some 140,000 clones detected, roughly three quarters appear once; the ten largest clones hold roughly 20%. Sequencing was performed on peripheral blood. The receptors stem from an elderly man with acute or convalescent COVID-19.

The CDR3: CASSLEDLINYGYTF. DNA for the CDR3: TGTGCCAGCAGCCTCGAGGATCTAATTAACTATGGCTACACCTTC. The chain links TRBV2 to TRBJ1-2; D is undetermined. V was shortened by 6 bases and J by 1 base, with 15 bases between the two germline ends. CDR1 and CDR2 from the germline V gene are SNHLY and FYNNEI. The CDR3 is 15 amino acids.

The CDR3 nucleotides are TGCAGTGTCTCCAGGGGCGACGAGCAGTACTTC. Its translation: CSVSRGDEQYF. This chain connects TRBV20-1 to TRBJ2-7; TRBD1 is a possible D gene (6 bases). Trimming removed 7 bases from V and 5 bases from J, with 12 bases in between. This CDR3 is 11 amino acids long. Germline V gives CDR1 DFQATT, CDR2 SNEGSKA (reference sequence).

This rearrangement joins TRBV30 to TRBJ2-5; TRBD2 agrees at 9 bases. V lost 3 bases, J lost 5 bases, and 4 bases stayed unmatched. The germline V gene encodes CDR1 GTSNPN and CDR2 SVGIG (reference sequence). CDR3 size: 13 residues. DNA for the CDR3: TGTGCCTGGAGGCGGGGGGGCCGGGAGACCCAGTACTTC. Its protein product is CAWRRGGRETQYF.

The chain carries TRBV6-1 and TRBJ2-3, with D perhaps matching TRBD2 (5 bases). Germline-derived CDR1 and CDR2 are MNHNS and SASEGT. V was trimmed by 2 bases and J by 1 base, leaving 7 bases between them. This CDR3 spans 14 amino acids. The CDR3, as DNA: TGTGCCAGCAGTGAATTCGGGGGCACAGATACGCAGTATTTT. Its translation is CASSEFGGTDTQYF.

This chain links TRBV7-2 with TRBJ2-3; a possible D gene is TRBD1 (5 bases). The V gene's germline CDR1 is SGHTA and CDR2 FQGNSA. V lost 5 bases and J 2 bases, leaving 20 bases between the germline ends. The CDR3 runs 17 residues. CDR3 DNA sequence: TGTGCCAGCAGCCCCCGCGAAGAAGGACATATCACAGATACGCAGTATTTT. It yields the protein CASSPREEGHITDTQYF. Variable domain in full (rest from reference TRBV7-2 and TRBJ2-3): GAGVSQSPSNKVTEKGKDVELRCDPISGHTALYWYRQSLGQGLEFLIYFQGNSAPDKSGLPSDRFSAERTGGSVSTLTIQRTQQEDSAVYLCASSPREEGHITDTQYFGPGTRLTVL.

This chain links TRBV3-1 (or the pseudogene TRBV3-2) with TRBJ2-7; D unclear. Trimming shortened V by 0 bases and J by 4 bases, and 7 bases separated the two germline ends. Germline V lookup: CDR1 LGHDT, CDR2 YNNKEL (reference sequence). This CDR3 comprises 13 residues. Here the CDR3 reads CASSQDGQYEQYF. As DNA, the CDR3 is TGTGCCAGCAGCCAAGATGGGCAGTACGAGCAGTACTTC.

The J gene is TRBJ2-1, the V gene TRBV2; 10 bases agree with TRBD1. The V gene end was trimmed by 4 bases and the J gene end by 12 bases; junction bases not matched to a gene: 12. Germline CDR1 is SNHLY and CDR2 is FYNNEI. The CDR3 contains 15 residues. Here the CDR3 DNA reads TGTGCCAGCAGTGCGCCAGGGACAGGGGTGATTCGGCAGTTCTTC. Protein: CASSAPGTGVIRQFF. The variable domain in full, with the rest retrieved from reference TRBV2 and TRBJ2-1, is EPEVTQTPSHQVTQMGQEVILRCVPISNHLYFYWYRQILGQKVEFLVSFYNNEISEKSEIFDDQFSVERPDGSNFTLKIRSTKLEDSAMYFCASSAPGTGVIRQFFGPGTRLTVL.

The V gene is TRBV29-1, the J gene TRBJ2-3, with D possibly matching TRBD2 (6 bases). Germline CDR1 reads SQVTM; CDR2 reads ANQGSEA. Trimming pared 3 bases from V and 4 bases from J, leaving 8 bases between. The CDR3 has 12 amino acids. The CDR3 reads CSVDPGADTQYF. Written as DNA, the CDR3 is TGCAGCGTTGACCCGGGGGCAGATACGCAGTATTTT.

This rearrangement joins TRBV13 to TRBJ2-2; D is perhaps TRBD1 (6 bases). Germline V gene data show CDR1 as PRHDT and CDR2 as FYEKMQ (reference sequence). V dropped 5 bases and J dropped 0 bases, with 16 bases sitting between them. The length of the CDR3 is 17 residues. Here the CDR3 DNA reads TGTGCCAGCAGCCAAGGGGTCGGGACATCGAACACCGGGGAGCTGTTTTTT. It codes for CASSQGVGTSNTGELFF.

The chain uses TRBV11-1 and TRBJ2-7; 14 bases fit TRBD2. The length of the CDR3 is 15 residues. V lost 4 bases and J lost 4; bases outside the gene matches: 3. The V gene's germline CDR1 is SGHAT and CDR2 FQDESV (reference sequence). The CDR3 is CASSSGLAGAYEQYF. The CDR3 region has the DNA TGTGCCAGCAGCTCGGGACTAGCGGGGGCATACGAGCAGTACTTC.

This sequence joins TRBV6-2 or TRBV6-3 and TRBJ2-2, with D uncertain. The CDR3 totals 12 residues. Germline values: CDR1 MNHEY, CDR2 SVGEGT. The ends were cut back, 4 bases at V and 6 bases at J, with 6 bases in the middle. As DNA, the CDR3 is TGTGCCAGCAGTTGGTCGGCCGGGGAGCTGTTTTTT. Protein product: CASSWSAGELFF.

Only a few counts were recorded for this clone. The rearrangement joins TRBV27 to TRBJ2-5; 15 nucleotides line up with TRBD2. The CDR3 contains 15 residues. The germline gives CDR1 MNHEY, CDR2 SMNVEV (reference sequence). V shed 6 bases, J shed 1 base, and the junction held 0 bases outside the gene matches. The CDR3 nucleotides read TGTGCCAGCAGGGGACTAGCGGGGGGCCAAGAGACCCAGTACTTC. Translation: CASRGLAGGQETQYF.

The rearrangement joins TRBV13 to TRBJ2-5; 12 nucleotides agree with TRBD2. V was pared by 0 bases and J by 7 bases, with 12 bases of the junction left unmatched. This CDR3 has 18 residues. Germline V gene lookup returns CDR1 PRHDT and CDR2 FYEKMQ (reference sequence). The CDR3 DNA is TGTGCCAGCAGCTTAGGCCGAACTAGCGGGGGGCCCTGGGGGACCCAGTACTTC. This gives the protein CASSLGRTSGGPWGTQYF. Full variable domain (outside the CDR3, taken from reference TRBV13 and TRBJ2-5): AAGVIQSPRHLIKEKRETATLKCYPIPRHDTVYWYQQGPGQDPQFLISFYEKMQSDKGSIPDRFSAQQFSDYHSELNMSSLELGDSALYFCASSLGRTSGGPWGTQYFGPGTRLLVL.

V and J are TRBV13 and TRBJ1-2; TRBD1 matches 8 bases. After removal of 5 bases from V and 4 bases from J, the junction contained 15 bases not matched to a gene. The CDR3 is 17 amino acids. Germline V gene sequence: CDR1 PRHDT, CDR2 FYEKMQ (reference sequence). CDR3 residues: CASSHGTGGVMGYGYTF. DNA of the CDR3: TGTGCCAGCAGCCACGGAACAGGGGGAGTTATGGGCTATGGCTACACCTTC.

The V gene is TRBV7-3, the J gene TRBJ2-3; D unclear. V was clipped by 6 bases and J by 5 bases, with 9 bases between them. Germline V gene data show CDR1 as SGHTA and CDR2 as FQGTGA. The length of the CDR3 is 12 residues. The CDR3, as DNA: TGTGCCAGCAGTGACCCGGGAGATACGCAGTATTTT. Amino acid sequence: CASSDPGDTQYF. Full variable domain (missing parts from reference TRBV7-3 and TRBJ2-3): GAGVSQTPSNKVTEKGKYVELRCDPISGHTALYWYRQSLGQGPEFLIYFQGTGAADDSGLPNDRFFAVRPEGSVSTLKIQRTERGDSAVYLCASSDPGDTQYFGPGTRLTVL.

This clone appeared a few times. The V and J genes are TRBV6-5 and TRBJ1-2, with 9 bases fitting TRBD1. V dropped 7 bases and J dropped 5; count of bases not matched to a gene: 8. The germline gives CDR1 MNHEY, CDR2 SVGAGI. This CDR3 spans 14 amino acids. The CDR3 protein is CASTTGGAVYGYTF. The CDR3 DNA follows: TGTGCCAGCACAACAGGGGGCGCAGTATATGGCTACACCTTC.

The chain combines TRBV15 with TRBJ2-1; TRBD2 might be the D (6 bases). V lost 3 bases and J 8 bases, leaving 11 bases between the germline ends. Germline values: CDR1 LNHNV, CDR2 YYDKDF (reference sequence). The CDR3 loop spans 13 amino acids. The CDR3 loop is CATSSQEGHEQFF. For the CDR3, the DNA is TGTGCCACCAGCAGCCAGGAGGGCCATGAGCAGTTCTTC.

V usage is TRBV19 and J usage is TRBJ2-7; possible D gene TRBD1, 6 bases. The V gene's germline CDR1 is LNHDA and CDR2 SQIVND (reference sequence). Deletions cut 1 base from V and 1 base from J, with 14 bases between. This CDR3 spans 16 amino acids. Written as DNA, the CDR3 is TGTGCCAGTAGTATAGCCTACGTCACAGGGTCCTACGAGCAGTACTTC. The encoded protein is CASSIAYVTGSYEQYF.

The DNA for the CDR3 is TGCGCCAGCAGCTTTTCTTGGTCGACAGACAGGGAGTCCTACGAGCAGTACTTC. The encoded protein is CASSFSWSTDRESYEQYF. The V gene is TRBV5-1, the J gene TRBJ2-7, with TRBD1 identical over 7 bases. The CDR3 runs to 18 residues. CDR1 and CDR2 from the germline V gene are SGHRS and YFSETQ. The ends lost 2 bases at V and 1 base at J; junction bases unmatched: 15.

The chain has TRBV7-6 and TRBJ2-3; D not resolved. Germline values: CDR1 SGHVS, CDR2 FNYEAQ. The CDR3 consists of 13 residues. Trimming pared 5 bases from V and 4 bases from J, leaving 10 bases between. The CDR3 DNA sequence: TGTGCCAGCAGCCCCCATTCGGCAGATACGCAGTATTTT. Translation: CASSPHSADTQYF.